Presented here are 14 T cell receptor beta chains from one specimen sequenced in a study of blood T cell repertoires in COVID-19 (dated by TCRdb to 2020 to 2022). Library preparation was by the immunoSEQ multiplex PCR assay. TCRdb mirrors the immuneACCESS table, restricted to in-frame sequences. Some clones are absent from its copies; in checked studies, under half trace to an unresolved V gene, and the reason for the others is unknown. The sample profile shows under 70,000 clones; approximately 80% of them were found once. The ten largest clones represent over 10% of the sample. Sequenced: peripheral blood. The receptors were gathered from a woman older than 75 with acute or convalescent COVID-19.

The CDR3 sequence: CASSLVGGNYNEQFF. DNA of the CDR3: TGTGCCAGCAGCTTAGTCGGCGGAAACTACAATGAGCAGTTCTTC. This chain connects TRBV7-8 to TRBJ2-1; D remains ambiguous. Per germline, CDR1 SGHVS and CDR2 FQNEAQ. V lost 1 base and J lost 3, with 10 bases in between. This CDR3 comprises 15 residues.

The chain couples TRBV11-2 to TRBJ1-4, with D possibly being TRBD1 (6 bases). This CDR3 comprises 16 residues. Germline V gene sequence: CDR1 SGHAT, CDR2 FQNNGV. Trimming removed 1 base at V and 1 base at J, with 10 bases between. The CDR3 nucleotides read TGTGCCAGCAGCTTAGTGGGGGCCGGAACTAATGAAAAACTGTTTTTT. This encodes CASSLVGAGTNEKLFF.

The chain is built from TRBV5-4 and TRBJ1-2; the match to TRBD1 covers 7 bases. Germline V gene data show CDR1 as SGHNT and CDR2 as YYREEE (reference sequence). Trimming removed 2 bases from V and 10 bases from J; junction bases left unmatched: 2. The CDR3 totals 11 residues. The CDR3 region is CASSFDRDYTF. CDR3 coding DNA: TGTGCCAGCAGCTTTGACAGGGACTACACCTTC.

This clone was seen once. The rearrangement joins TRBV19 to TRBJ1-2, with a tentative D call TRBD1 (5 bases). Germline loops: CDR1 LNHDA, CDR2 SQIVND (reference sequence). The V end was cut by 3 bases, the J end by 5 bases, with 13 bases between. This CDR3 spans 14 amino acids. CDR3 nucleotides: TGTGCCAGTAGTATTGGGGCCTTCCTGTATGGCTACACCTTC. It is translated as CASSIGAFLYGYTF.

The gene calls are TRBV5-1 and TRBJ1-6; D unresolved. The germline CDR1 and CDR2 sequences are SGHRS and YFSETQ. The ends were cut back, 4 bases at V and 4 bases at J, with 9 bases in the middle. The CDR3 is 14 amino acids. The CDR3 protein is CASSPGGYNSPLHF. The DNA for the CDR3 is TGCGCCAGCAGCCCCGGAGGGTATAATTCACCCCTCCACTTT.

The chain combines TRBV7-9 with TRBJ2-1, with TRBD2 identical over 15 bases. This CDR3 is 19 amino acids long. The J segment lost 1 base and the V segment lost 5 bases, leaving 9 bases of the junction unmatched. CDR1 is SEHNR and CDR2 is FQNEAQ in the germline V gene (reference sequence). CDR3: CASSPRTSGGARSYNEQFF. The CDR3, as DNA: TGTGCCAGCAGCCCCCGGACTAGCGGGGGGGCCCGATCCTACAATGAGCAGTTCTTC.

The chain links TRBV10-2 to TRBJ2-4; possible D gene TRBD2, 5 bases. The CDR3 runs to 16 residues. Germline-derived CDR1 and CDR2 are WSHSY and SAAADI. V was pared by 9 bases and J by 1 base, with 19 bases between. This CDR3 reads CARNIPGPGAKNIQYF. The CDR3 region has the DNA TGCGCCAGGAACATCCCGGGCCCGGGGGCCAAAAACATTCAGTACTTC.

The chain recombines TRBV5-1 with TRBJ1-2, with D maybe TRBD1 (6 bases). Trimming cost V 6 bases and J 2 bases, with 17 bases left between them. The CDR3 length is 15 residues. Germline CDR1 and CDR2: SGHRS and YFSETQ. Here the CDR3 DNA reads TGCGCCAGCACTCCCGGGCCAGGGGACAACTATGGCTACACCTTC. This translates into CASTPGPGDNYGYTF.

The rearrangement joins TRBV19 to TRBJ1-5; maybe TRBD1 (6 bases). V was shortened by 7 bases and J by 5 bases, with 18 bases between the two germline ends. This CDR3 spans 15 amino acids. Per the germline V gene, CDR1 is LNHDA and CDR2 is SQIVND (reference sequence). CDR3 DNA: TGTGCCAGTACCCAAGGGGGGGGAGCAGATCAGCCCCAGCATTTT. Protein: CASTQGGGADQPQHF.

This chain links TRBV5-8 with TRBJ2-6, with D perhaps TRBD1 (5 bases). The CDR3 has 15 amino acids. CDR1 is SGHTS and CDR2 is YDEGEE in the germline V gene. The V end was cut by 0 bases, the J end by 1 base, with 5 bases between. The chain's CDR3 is CASSLAGSGANVLTF. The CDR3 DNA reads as TGTGCCAGCAGCTTGGCAGGGTCTGGGGCCAACGTCCTGACTTTC. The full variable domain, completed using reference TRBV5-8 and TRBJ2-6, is EAGVTQSPTHLIKTRGQQATLRCSPISGHTSVYWYQQALGLGLQFLLWYDEGEERNRGNFPPRFSGRQFPNYSSELNVNALELEDSALYLCASSLAGSGANVLTFGAGSRLTVL.

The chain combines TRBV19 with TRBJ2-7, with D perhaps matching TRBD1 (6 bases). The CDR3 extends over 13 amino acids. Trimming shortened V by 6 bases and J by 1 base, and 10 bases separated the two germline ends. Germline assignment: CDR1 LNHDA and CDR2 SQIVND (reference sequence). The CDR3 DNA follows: TGTGCCAGTAGGGAACAGGGTTCCTACGAGCAGTACTTC. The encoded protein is CASREQGSYEQYF.

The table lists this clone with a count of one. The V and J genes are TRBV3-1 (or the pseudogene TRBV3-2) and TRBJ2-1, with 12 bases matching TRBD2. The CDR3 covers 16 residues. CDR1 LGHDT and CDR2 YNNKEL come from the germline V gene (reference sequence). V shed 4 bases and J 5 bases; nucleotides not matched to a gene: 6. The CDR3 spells CASSPRLAGVNNEQFF. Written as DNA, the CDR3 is TGTGCCAGCAGCCCGAGACTAGCGGGGGTGAACAATGAGCAGTTCTTC.

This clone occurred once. For the CDR3, the DNA is TGTGCCAGCAGTTCAGCACCGGGGTACGAGCAGTACTTC. It translates to CASSSAPGYEQYF. The V call is TRBV27, the J call TRBJ2-7; D perhaps matches TRBD2 (5 bases). Trimming took 4 bases from V and 4 from J, leaving 11 bases between them. Germline V CDR1 and CDR2: MNHEY, SMNVEV (reference sequence). This CDR3 is built from 13 residues.

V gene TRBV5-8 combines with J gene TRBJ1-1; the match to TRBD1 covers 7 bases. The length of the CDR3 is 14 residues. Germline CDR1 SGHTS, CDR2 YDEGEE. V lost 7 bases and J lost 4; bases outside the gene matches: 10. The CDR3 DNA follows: TGTGCCAGCTTTTGGGGGACAGACGGCACTGAAGCTTTCTTT. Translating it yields CASFWGTDGTEAFF.